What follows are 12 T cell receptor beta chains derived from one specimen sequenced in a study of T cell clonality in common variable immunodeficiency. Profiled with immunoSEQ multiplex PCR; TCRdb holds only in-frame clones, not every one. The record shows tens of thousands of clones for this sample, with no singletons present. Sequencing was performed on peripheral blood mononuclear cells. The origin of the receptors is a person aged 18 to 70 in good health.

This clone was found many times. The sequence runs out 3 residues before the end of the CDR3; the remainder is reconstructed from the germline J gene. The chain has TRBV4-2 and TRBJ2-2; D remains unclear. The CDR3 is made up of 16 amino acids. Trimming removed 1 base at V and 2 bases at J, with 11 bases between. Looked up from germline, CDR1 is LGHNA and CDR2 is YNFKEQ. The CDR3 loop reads CASSQGPPTNTGELFF. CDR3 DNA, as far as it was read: TGTGCCAGCAGCCAAGGTCCCCCCACAAACACCGGGGAG.

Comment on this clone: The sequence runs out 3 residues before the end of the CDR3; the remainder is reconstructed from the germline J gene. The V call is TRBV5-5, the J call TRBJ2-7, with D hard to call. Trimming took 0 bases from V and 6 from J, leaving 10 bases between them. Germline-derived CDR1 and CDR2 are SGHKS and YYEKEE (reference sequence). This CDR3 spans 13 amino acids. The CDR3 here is CASSLEAGLEQYF. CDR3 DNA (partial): TGTGCCAGCAGCTTGGAGGCAGGCCTCGAG.

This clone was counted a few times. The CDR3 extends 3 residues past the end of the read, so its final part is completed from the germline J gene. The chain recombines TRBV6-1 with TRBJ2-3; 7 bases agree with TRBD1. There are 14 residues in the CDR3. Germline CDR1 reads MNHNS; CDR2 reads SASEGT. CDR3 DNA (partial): TGTGCCAGCAGTGTAGGACAGGCTAATCAGCCG. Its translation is CASSVGQANQP. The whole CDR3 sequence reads CASSVGQANQPQYF.

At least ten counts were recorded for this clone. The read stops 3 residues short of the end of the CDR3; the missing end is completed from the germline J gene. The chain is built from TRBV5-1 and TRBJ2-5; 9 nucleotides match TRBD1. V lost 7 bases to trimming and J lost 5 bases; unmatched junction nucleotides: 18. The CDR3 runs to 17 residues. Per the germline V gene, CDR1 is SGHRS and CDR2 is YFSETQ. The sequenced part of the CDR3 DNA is TGCGCCAGCTCCCTGTTACCCCCTACAGGGGGCGGTGAGACC. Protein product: CASSLLPPTGGGET. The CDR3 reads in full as CASSLLPPTGGGETQYF.

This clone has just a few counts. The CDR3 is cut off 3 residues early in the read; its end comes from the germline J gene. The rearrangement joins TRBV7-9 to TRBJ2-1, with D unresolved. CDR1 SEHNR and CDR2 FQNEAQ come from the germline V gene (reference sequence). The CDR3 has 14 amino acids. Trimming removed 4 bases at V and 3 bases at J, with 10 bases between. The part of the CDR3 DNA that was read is TGTGCCAGCAGCTCCCTAATAATCTACAATGAG. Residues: CASSSLIIYNE. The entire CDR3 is CASSSLIIYNEQFF.

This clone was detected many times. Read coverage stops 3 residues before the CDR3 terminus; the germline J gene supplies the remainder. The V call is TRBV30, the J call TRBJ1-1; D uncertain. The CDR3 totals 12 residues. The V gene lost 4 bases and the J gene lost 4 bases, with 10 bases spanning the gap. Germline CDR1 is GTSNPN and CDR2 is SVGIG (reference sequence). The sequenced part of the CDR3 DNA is TGTGCCTGGAAGTCGGGTGGCACTGAA. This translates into CAWKSGGTE. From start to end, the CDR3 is CAWKSGGTEAFF. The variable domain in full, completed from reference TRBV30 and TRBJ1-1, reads SQTIHQWPATLVQPVGSPLSLECTVEGTSNPNLYWYRQAAGRGLQLLFYSVGIGQISSEVPQNLSASRPQDRQFILSSKKLLLSDSGFYLCAWKSGGTEAFFGQGTRLTVV.

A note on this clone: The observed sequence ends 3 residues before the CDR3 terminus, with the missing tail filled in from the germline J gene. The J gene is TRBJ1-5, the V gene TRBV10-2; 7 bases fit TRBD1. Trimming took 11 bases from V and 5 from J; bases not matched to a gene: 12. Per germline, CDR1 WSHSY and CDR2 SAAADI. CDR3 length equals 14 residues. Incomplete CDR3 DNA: TGCGCCGTAAAGACAGGGTACGGGGATCAGCCC. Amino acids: CAVKTGYGDQP. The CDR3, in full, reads CAVKTGYGDQPQHF.

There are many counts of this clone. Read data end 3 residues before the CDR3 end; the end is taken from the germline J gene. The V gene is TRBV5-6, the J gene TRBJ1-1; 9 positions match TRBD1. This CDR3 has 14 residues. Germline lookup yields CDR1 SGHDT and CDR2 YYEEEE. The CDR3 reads CASSPWDRVIQAFF. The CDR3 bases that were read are TGTGCCAGCAGCCCCTGGGACAGGGTTATCCAA.

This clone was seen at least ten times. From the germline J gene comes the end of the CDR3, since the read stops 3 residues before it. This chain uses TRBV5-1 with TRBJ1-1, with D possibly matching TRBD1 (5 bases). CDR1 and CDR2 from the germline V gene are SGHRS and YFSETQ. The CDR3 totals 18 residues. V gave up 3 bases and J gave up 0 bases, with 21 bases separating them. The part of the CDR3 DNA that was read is TGCGCCAGCAGCTCCAACCCCCCAGGGCGCCAGATGAACACTGAA. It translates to CASSSNPPGRQMNTE. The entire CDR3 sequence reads CASSSNPPGRQMNTEAFF.

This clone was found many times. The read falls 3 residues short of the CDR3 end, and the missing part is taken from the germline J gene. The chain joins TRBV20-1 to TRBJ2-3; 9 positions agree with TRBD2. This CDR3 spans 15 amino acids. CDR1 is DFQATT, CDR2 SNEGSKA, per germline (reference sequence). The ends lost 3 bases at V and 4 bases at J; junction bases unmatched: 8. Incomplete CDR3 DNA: TGCAGTGCTAGGGATTTAGCGGGAGCAGCAGATACG. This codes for CSARDLAGAADT. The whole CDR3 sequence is CSARDLAGAADTQYF.

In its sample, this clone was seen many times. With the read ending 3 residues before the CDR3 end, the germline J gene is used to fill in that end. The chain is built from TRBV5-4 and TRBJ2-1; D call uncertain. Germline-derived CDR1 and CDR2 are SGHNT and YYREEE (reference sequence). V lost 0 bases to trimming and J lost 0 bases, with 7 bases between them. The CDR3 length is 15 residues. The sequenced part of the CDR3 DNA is TGTGCCAGCAGCTTGGCCGTTAGCTCCTACAATGAG. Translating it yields CASSLAVSSYNE. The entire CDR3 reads CASSLAVSSYNEQFF.

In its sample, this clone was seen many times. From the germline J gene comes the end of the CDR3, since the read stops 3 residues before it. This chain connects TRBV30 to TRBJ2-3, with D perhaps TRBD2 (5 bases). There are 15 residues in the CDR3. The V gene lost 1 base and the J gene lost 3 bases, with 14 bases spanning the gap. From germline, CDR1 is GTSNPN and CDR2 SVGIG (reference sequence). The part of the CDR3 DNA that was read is TGTGCCTGGAGTGGGACTTTGGGTTGGACAGATACG. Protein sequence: CAWSGTLGWTDT. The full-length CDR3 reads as CAWSGTLGWTDTQYF.